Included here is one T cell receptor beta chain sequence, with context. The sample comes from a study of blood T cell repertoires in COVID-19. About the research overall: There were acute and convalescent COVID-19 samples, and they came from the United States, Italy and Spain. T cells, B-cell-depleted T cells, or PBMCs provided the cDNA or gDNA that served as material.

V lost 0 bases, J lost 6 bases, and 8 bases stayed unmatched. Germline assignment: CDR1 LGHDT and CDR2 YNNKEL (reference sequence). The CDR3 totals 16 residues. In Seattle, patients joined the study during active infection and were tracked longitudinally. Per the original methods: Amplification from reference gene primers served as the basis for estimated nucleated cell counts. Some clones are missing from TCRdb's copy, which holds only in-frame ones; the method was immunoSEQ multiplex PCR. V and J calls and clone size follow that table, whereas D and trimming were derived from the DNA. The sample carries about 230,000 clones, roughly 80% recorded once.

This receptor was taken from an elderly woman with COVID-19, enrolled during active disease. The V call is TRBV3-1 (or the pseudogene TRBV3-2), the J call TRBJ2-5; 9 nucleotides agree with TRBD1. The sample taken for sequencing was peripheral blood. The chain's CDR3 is CASSQDTGGIKKTQYF. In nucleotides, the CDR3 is TGTGCCAGCAGCCAAGACACAGGGGGCATCAAGAAGACCCAGTACTTC.